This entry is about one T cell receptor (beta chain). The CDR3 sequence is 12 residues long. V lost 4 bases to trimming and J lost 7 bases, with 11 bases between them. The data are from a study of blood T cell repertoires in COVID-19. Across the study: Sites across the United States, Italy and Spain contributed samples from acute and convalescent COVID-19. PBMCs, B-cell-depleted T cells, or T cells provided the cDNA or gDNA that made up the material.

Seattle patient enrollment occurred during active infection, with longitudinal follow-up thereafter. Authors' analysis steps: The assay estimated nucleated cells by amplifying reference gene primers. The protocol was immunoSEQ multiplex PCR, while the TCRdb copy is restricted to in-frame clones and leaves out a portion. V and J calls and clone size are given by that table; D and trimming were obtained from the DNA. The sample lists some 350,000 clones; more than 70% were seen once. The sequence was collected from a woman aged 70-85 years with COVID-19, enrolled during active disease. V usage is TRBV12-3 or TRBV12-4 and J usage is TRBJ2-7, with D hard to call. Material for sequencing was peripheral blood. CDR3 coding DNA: TGTGCCAGCAGTTCGAACCCCGGGGAGCAGTACTTC. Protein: CASSSNPGEQYF.